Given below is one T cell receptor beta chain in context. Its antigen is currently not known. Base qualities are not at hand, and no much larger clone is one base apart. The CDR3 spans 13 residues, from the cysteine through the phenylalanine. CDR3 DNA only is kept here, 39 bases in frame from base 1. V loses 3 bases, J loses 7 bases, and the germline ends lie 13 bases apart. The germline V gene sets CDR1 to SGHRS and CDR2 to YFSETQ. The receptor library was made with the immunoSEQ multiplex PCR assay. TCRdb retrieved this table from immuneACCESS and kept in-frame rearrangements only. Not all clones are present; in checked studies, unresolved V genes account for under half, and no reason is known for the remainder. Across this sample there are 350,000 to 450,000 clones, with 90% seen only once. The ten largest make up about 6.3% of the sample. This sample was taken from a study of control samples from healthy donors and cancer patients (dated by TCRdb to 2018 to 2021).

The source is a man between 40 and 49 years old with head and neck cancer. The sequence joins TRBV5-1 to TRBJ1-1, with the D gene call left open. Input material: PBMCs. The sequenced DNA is TGCGCCAGCAGCTGGGGAATAGGTGGTGAAGCTTTCTTT. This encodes CASSWGIGGEAFF.